This T cell receptor beta chain was profiled in a study of blood T cell repertoires in COVID-19. Study at large: Collection of acute and convalescent COVID-19 samples took place in the United States, Italy and Spain.

Profiling relied on immunoSEQ multiplex PCR, and the TCRdb table lists in-frame clones only, not all of them. The data hold more than 55,000 clones, with roughly 88% observed a single time. The germline gives CDR1 MDHEN, CDR2 SYDVKM. CDR3 length equals 14 residues. V was pared by 5 bases and J by 6 bases, with 16 bases between. The V and J genes are TRBV28 and TRBJ1-2; D is perhaps TRBD1 (6 bases). The clonotype was recovered from a woman aged 70-85 years with acute or convalescent COVID-19. Material: peripheral blood. CDR3 coding DNA: TGTGCCAGCAGTCCCCCGGGGGGCGGGAATGGCTACACCTTC. Translated, it gives CASSPPGGGNGYTF.